Following are 30 T cell receptor beta chains from one sample sequenced in a study of blood T cell repertoires in COVID-19. Profiling relied on immunoSEQ multiplex PCR, and the TCRdb table lists in-frame clones only, not all of them. The sample contains tens of thousands of clones, 87% of which appear only once. What was sequenced was peripheral blood. The receptor set was obtained from a human donor in a cohort sampled during active COVID-19.

The chain uses TRBV19 and TRBJ2-1; a weak D match, TRBD1 (7 bases). The CDR3 contains 13 residues. V dropped 6 bases and J dropped 6 bases, with 12 bases sitting between them. Germline V gives CDR1 LNHDA, CDR2 SQIVND (reference sequence). CDR3 loop: CASSYRGGNEQFF. DNA for the CDR3: TGTGCCAGTAGCTACAGGGGAGGCAATGAGCAGTTCTTC.

This clone has just a few counts. This chain links TRBV28 with TRBJ2-5, with a tentative D call TRBD2 (5 bases). CDR1 and CDR2 from the germline V gene are MDHEN and SYDVKM. V was trimmed by 6 bases and J by 5 bases, leaving 16 bases between them. The length of the CDR3 is 14 residues. The CDR3 is CASRPGSMEETQYF. For the CDR3, the DNA is TGTGCCAGCAGGCCGGGATCAATGGAGGAGACCCAGTACTTC.

This chain joins TRBV6-6 and TRBJ2-4; D remains unclear. CDR1 is MNHNY, CDR2 SVGAGI, per germline (reference sequence). With 6 bases removed from V and 7 bases from J, the gap between germline ends came to 4 bases. The CDR3 has 10 amino acids. DNA of the CDR3: TGTGCCAGCAGCTCTAACATTCAGTACTTC. The encoded protein is CASSSNIQYF.

The chain has TRBV5-1 and TRBJ2-7, with D maybe TRBD1 (5 bases). This CDR3 is 13 amino acids long. CDR1 is SGHRS, CDR2 YFSETQ, per germline. Trimming pared 4 bases from V and 5 bases from J, leaving 13 bases between. The CDR3 loop reads CASSVTVGDEQYF. CDR3 sequence (DNA): TGCGCCAGCAGCGTGACAGTTGGTGACGAGCAGTACTTC.

The chain is built from TRBV28 and TRBJ1-2, with D possibly being TRBD1 (5 bases). The CDR3 covers 15 residues. CDR1 is MDHEN and CDR2 is SYDVKM in the germline V gene. Between the trimmed V and J ends, which lost 4 bases and 4 bases, there was a span of 16 bases. The CDR3 DNA is TGTGCCAGCAGTTGGACACTCAAAGTGGGCTATGGCTACACCTTC. This encodes CASSWTLKVGYGYTF.

This chain's CDR3 is CASSYAGAGDTQYF. The CDR3 DNA sequence: TGTGCCAGCAGTTACGCGGGGGCAGGGGATACGCAGTATTTT. The chain combines TRBV6-5 with TRBJ2-3; TRBD2 might be the D (7 bases). This CDR3 region has 14 residues. The germline CDR1 and CDR2 sequences are MNHEY and SVGAGI. V lost 2 bases and J 6 bases, leaving 12 bases between the germline ends.

J is TRBJ2-7 and V is TRBV6-5; 14 positions agree with TRBD2. V was pared by 2 bases and J by 5 bases, with 5 bases of the junction left unmatched. There are 16 residues in the CDR3. Germline CDR1 reads MNHEY; CDR2 reads SVGAGI. The CDR3 DNA reads as TGTGCCAGCAGTTACGCAGGGACTAGCGGGAGCCACGAGCAGTACTTC. This encodes CASSYAGTSGSHEQYF.

The V call is TRBV7-2, the J call TRBJ2-1, with 8 bases lining up with TRBD2. This CDR3 is built from 16 residues. J was trimmed by 0 bases and V by 4 bases; bases with no gene match: 5. CDR1 SGHTA and CDR2 FQGNSA come from the germline V gene. The CDR3 DNA is TGTGCCAGCAGCTGGGACGGGGGGGGCTCCTACAATGAGCAGTTCTTC. Encoded protein: CASSWDGGGSYNEQFF.

V is TRBV6-5 and J is TRBJ2-1; D possibly corresponds to TRBD1 (6 bases). CDR1 and CDR2 (germline): MNHEY, SVGAGI. This CDR3 has 14 amino acids. V was pared by 6 bases and J by 1 base, with 10 bases between. The CDR3 region is CASSLQGSYNEQFF. The CDR3 coding sequence is TGTGCCAGCAGCCTACAGGGATCCTACAATGAGCAGTTCTTC.

The chain is built from TRBV28 and TRBJ2-1; D is possibly TRBD2 (6 bases). V shed 3 bases and J shed 2 bases, with 8 bases lying between them. CDR1 MDHEN and CDR2 SYDVKM come from the germline V gene. CDR3 length equals 14 residues. The CDR3 nucleotides are TGTGCCAGCAGTTTGGGGGGACCCTACAATGAGCAGTTCTTC. This encodes CASSLGGPYNEQFF.

The V gene is TRBV28, the J gene TRBJ1-1; 8 nucleotides align to TRBD1. V gave up 4 bases and J gave up 1 base; unmatched junction bases: 5. Germline values: CDR1 MDHEN, CDR2 SYDVKM. This CDR3 comprises 15 residues. The chain's CDR3 is CASSSYRGGNTEAFF. In DNA form, the CDR3 reads TGTGCCAGCAGTTCGTACAGGGGGGGGAACACTGAAGCTTTCTTT.

The CDR3 here is CSVEAGQGFYGYTF. In DNA form, the CDR3 reads TGCAGCGTTGAAGCGGGACAGGGGTTCTATGGCTACACCTTC. V gene TRBV29-1 combines with J gene TRBJ1-2, with 10 bases lining up with TRBD1. With V trimmed by 1 base and J by 4 bases, 3 bases remained unmatched. Germline V gene lookup returns CDR1 SQVTM and CDR2 ANQGSEA. CDR3 length: 14 amino acids.

The chain carries TRBV27 and TRBJ2-2, with 7 nucleotides matching TRBD2. The CDR3 is 19 residues long. Germline-derived CDR1 and CDR2 are MNHEY and SMNVEV (reference sequence). With 0 bases clipped from V and 0 bases from J, the junction kept 10 bases outside the gene matches. CDR3 sequence (DNA): TGTGCCAGCAGTTTATCGCTGGGGGGACTAACACCGAACACCGGGGAGCTGTTTTTT. It is translated as CASSLSLGGLTPNTGELFF.

V is TRBV5-3 and J is TRBJ2-7, with 10 bases lining up with TRBD1. TRBV5-3 is an open reading frame, and its role is uncertain. The CDR3 spans 14 residues. V was clipped by 7 bases and J by 2 bases; unmatched bases: 6. The CDR3 sequence is CARRVGTGAYEQYF. The CDR3 region has the DNA TGTGCCAGACGGGTTGGGACAGGGGCCTACGAGCAGTACTTC.

Within the sample, this clone is medium-sized. V gene TRBV20-1 combines with J gene TRBJ2-1; TRBD2 agrees at 13 bases. This CDR3 region has 15 residues. Germline lookup yields CDR1 DFQATT and CDR2 SNEGSKA (reference sequence). Trimming removed 3 bases from V and 7 bases from J; junction bases left unmatched: 6. CDR3 sequence (DNA): TGCAGTGCTAGTGGGACTAGCGGGATAGGAAATGAGCAGTTCTTC. The encoded protein is CSASGTSGIGNEQFF.

The chain couples TRBV18 to TRBJ2-2, with 9 bases aligning to TRBD2. The CDR3 is made up of 16 amino acids. V lost 3 bases to trimming and J lost 2 bases; unmatched junction nucleotides: 4. CDR1 KGHSH and CDR2 LQKENI come from the germline V gene. Here the CDR3 DNA reads TGTGCCAGCTCACCCCGGACTAGCGCAAACACCGGGGAGCTGTTTTTT. This sequence encodes CASSPRTSANTGELFF.

The J gene is TRBJ2-2, the V gene TRBV28, with 8 bases aligning to TRBD1. Germline V gene sequence: CDR1 MDHEN, CDR2 SYDVKM. The CDR3 covers 14 residues. J was trimmed by 6 bases and V by 7 bases; bases with no gene match: 7. In DNA, the CDR3 is TGTGCCAGCACCGGACAGGGTTATTCCGGGGAGCTGTTTTTT. It is translated as CASTGQGYSGELFF.

CDR3 in amino acids: CSVGEGADSPLHF. CDR3 nucleotide sequence: TGCAGCGTGGGAGAGGGGGCAGATTCACCCCTCCACTTT. V is TRBV29-1 and J is TRBJ1-6; TRBD1 agrees at 7 bases. The CDR3 is 13 residues long. Germline CDR1 is SQVTM and CDR2 is ANQGSEA. Trimming cost V 6 bases and J 8 bases; bases outside gene matches: 7.

This chain uses TRBV5-6 with TRBJ1-2; no reliable D call. Between the trimmed V and J ends, which lost 0 bases and 0 bases, there was a span of 9 bases. The CDR3 is 15 residues long. Germline V gene sequence: CDR1 SGHDT, CDR2 YYEEEE. The CDR3, as DNA: TGTGCCAGCAGCTTGGCGGGATTGGCTAACTATGGCTACACCTTC. The encoded protein is CASSLAGLANYGYTF.

This sequence joins TRBV2 and TRBJ2-1, with D perhaps TRBD2 (5 bases). CDR1 and CDR2 (germline): SNHLY, FYNNEI. There are 14 residues in the CDR3. Trimming removed 3 bases from V and 6 bases from J, with 12 bases in between. CDR3 nucleotide sequence: TGTGCCAGCAGTGAGATCCGGACTGGCAATGAGCAGTTCTTC. Translating gives CASSEIRTGNEQFF.

The gene calls are TRBV5-1 and TRBJ2-5; 7 bases match TRBD1. V was clipped by 4 bases and J by 0 bases; unmatched bases: 12. This CDR3 is built from 17 residues. The germline gives CDR1 SGHRS, CDR2 YFSETQ. CDR3 DNA sequence: TGCGCCAGCAGCGGGCAAGAGGGGGCGGTATACCAAGAGACCCAGTACTTC. This translates into CASSGQEGAVYQETQYF. Complete variable domain (other parts from reference TRBV5-1 and TRBJ2-5): KAGVTQTPRYLIKTRGQQVTLSCSPISGHRSVSWYQQTPGQGLQFLFEYFSETQRNKGNFPGRFSGRQFSNSRSEMNVSTLELGDSALYLCASSGQEGAVYQETQYFGPGTRLLVL.

In its sample, this clone was seen a few times. The chain uses TRBV6-5 and TRBJ1-6; tentative D call: TRBD1 (6 bases). The V end was cut by 5 bases, the J end by 10 bases, with 15 bases between. The CDR3 consists of 14 residues. The germline CDR1 and CDR2 sequences are MNHEY and SVGAGI. The CDR3 loop is CASSPGGGGSPLHF. CDR3 coding DNA: TGTGCCAGCAGTCCCGGAGGGGGAGGGTCACCCCTCCACTTT.

Remarks on this clone: A much larger clone differs from this one at a single base, so this may be a read error. This chain uses TRBV11-2 with TRBJ2-3; D unresolved. Trimming removed 5 bases at V and 0 bases at J, with 3 bases between. There are 12 residues in the CDR3. The V gene's germline CDR1 is SGHAT and CDR2 FQNNGV. The CDR3 loop is CASSPSTDTQYF. CDR3 sequence (DNA): TGTGCCAGCAGCCCTAGCACAGATACGCAGTATTTT.

V and J are TRBV11-2 and TRBJ2-2, with 11 bases fitting TRBD1. Germline V gene sequence: CDR1 SGHAT, CDR2 FQNNGV. The ends lost 3 bases at V and 5 bases at J; junction bases unmatched: 5. The CDR3 totals 16 residues. The CDR3 loop is CASSLIGDRGTGELFF. CDR3 in DNA: TGTGCCAGCAGCTTGATCGGGGACAGGGGGACCGGGGAGCTGTTTTTT.

This clone showed up just a few times. The genes are TRBV6-6 and TRBJ1-5; possibly TRBD1 for D (6 bases). Germline CDR1 reads MNHNY; CDR2 reads SVGAGI (reference sequence). There are 16 residues in the CDR3. Trimming cost V 5 bases and J 0 bases, with 14 bases left between them. CDR3 loop: CASSPRGGYSNQPQHF. Here the CDR3 DNA reads TGTGCCAGCAGTCCCAGAGGGGGTTATAGCAATCAGCCCCAGCATTTT.

The chain combines TRBV6-6 with TRBJ1-1; 7 positions match TRBD1. CDR1 and CDR2 from the germline V gene are MNHNY and SVGAGI (reference sequence). V shed 5 bases, J shed 1 base, and the junction held 13 bases outside the gene matches. This CDR3 contains 17 residues. CDR3 region: CASSLGSTGVPNTEAFF. The CDR3 nucleotides read TGTGCCAGCAGTCTAGGGTCAACAGGGGTCCCGAACACTGAAGCTTTCTTT.

The V call is TRBV7-3, the J call TRBJ1-2; no definite D call. Germline CDR1 and CDR2: SGHTA and FQGTGA. Trimming cost V 3 bases and J 0 bases, with 11 bases left between them. The CDR3 has 15 residues. The CDR3 loop is CASSLGGGANYGYTF. The DNA of the CDR3 is TGTGCCAGCAGCTTGGGAGGCGGAGCTAACTATGGCTACACCTTC.

The V and J genes are TRBV7-3 and TRBJ2-3, with 8 bases that match TRBD1. This CDR3 is built from 16 residues. Trimming took 0 bases from V and 5 from J; bases not matched to a gene: 7. Per germline, CDR1 SGHTA and CDR2 FQGTGA. The CDR3: CASSLTKAGGLDTQYF. In nucleotides, the CDR3 is TGTGCCAGCAGCTTAACTAAGGCAGGGGGCCTAGATACGCAGTATTTT.

The rearrangement links TRBV6-1 to TRBJ2-7, with 8 bases fitting TRBD2. With 1 base clipped from V and 5 bases from J, the junction kept 16 bases outside the gene matches. The CDR3 contains 18 residues. Germline CDR1 reads MNHNS; CDR2 reads SASEGT. For the CDR3, the DNA is TGTGCCAGCAGTGAAGTGGGGTTGGGAGCGGGAGTACGGAACGAGCAGTACTTC. Encoded protein: CASSEVGLGAGVRNEQYF.

J is TRBJ1-4 and V is TRBV28, with a tentative D call TRBD1 (5 bases). Germline CDR1 MDHEN, CDR2 SYDVKM. The CDR3 sequence is 15 residues long. The germline V and J ends were trimmed by 1 base and 8 bases, with 14 bases remaining between them. The CDR3 coding sequence is TGTGCCAGCAGTTTATCTCCCGGGGGTGGGGAAAAACTGTTTTTT. It codes for CASSLSPGGGEKLFF.